Listed below are T cell receptor beta chains from one sample, sequenced in a study of tumor-infiltrating lymphocytes in primary liver carcinoma. TCRdb re-analysed the multiplex PCR reads in MiXCR, keeping a single row per CDR3 protein. The table includes approximately 300,000 distinct CDR3 sequences, over 55% detected once. Sequences were obtained from peripheral blood. Every receptor here comes from a man in his forties with primary liver carcinoma and hepatitis B virus infection. Both conserved end residues are part of each CDR3. The D gene is left open where the match is weak. Not every row has a clone size; where given, it reads once, few, many or a size class.

abundance	len	v_gene	d_gene	j_gene	CDR3aa	CDR3nt
many	13	TRBV28	-	TRBJ1-2	CGIWDGANYGYTF	TGTGGCATCTGGGACGGAGCCAACTATGGCTACACCTTC
-	14	TRBV4-2	-	TRBJ2-2	CASSQNQIGGELLF	TGTGCCAGCAGCCAAAATCAAATTGGCGGGGAGCTGTTGTTT
-	17	TRBV4-2	TRBD2	TRBJ2-3	CASSQDGTSGRTDTQYF	TGTGCCAGCAGCCAAGATGGGACTAGCGGGAGGACAGATACGCAGTATTTT
-	14	TRBV5-4	-	TRBJ2-3	CASSTSGSTNTQYF	TGTGCCAGCAGCACCTCGGGGAGCACAAATACACAGTATTTT
-	13	TRBV7-2	-	TRBJ2-5	CASSYRGTETQYF	TGTGCCAGCAGTTATAGGGGGACGGAGACCCAGTACTTC
-	14	TRBV11-3	-	TRBJ2-1	CANNLGGGNGERFF	TGTGCCAACAACTTGGGAGGTGGGAATGGTGAGCGGTTCTTC
-	13	TRBV28	-	TRBJ2-2	CDSAGSDTGELLF	TGTGACAGCGCCGGGTCAGACACCGGGGAGCTGTTATTT
-	15	TRBV28	TRBD1	TRBJ2-4	CASSLEGAARNIQYF	TGTGCCAGCAGTTTAGAGGGGGCCGCCCGAAACATTCAGTACTTC
-	14	TRBV28	-	TRBJ1-4	CASSKQGLREKLFF	TGTGCCAGCAGTAAACAGGGTTTACGGGAAAAACTGTTTTTT
-	13	TRBV6-1	-	TRBJ2-1	CASSGTAYNEQFF	TGTGCCAGCAGTGGGACAGCATACAATGAGCAGTTCTTC
many	14	TRBV29-1	-	TRBJ2-7	CSPTGPAGSYEQYF	TGCAGCCCTACCGGCCCGGCGGGCTCCTACGAGCAGTACTTC
-	15	TRBV11-2	TRBD2	TRBJ2-3	CASSLTSASQNTQYF	TGTGCCAGCAGCCTGACTAGCGCGAGTCAAAATACGCAGTATTTC
-	14	TRBV14	-	TRBJ2-2	CASSRESNTGELFF	TGTGCCAGCAGCCGCGAGTCGAACACTGGGGAGCTGTTTTTT
-	13	TRBV11-2	-	TRBJ2-3	CASSSQGRDTQYF	TGTGCCAGCAGCTCCCAGGGTAGAGATACGCAGTATTTT
many	14	TRBV5-1	-	TRBJ2-2	CASSLVVNTGELFF	TGCGCCAGCAGCTTGGTCGTGAACACCGGGGAGCTGTTTTTT